This T cell receptor (beta chain) comes out of a study of T cell responses to AZD1222 COVID-19 vaccine. About the study: Pooled together were second doses at about 4 or about 12 weeks.

Points on this clone: Its antigen is undetermined.

Notes on the study in general: Unmutated variant regions are reportedly targeted by nearly half of spike-specific TCRs. Vaccine-associated CD4 TCRs spanned spike, dominant at 160-218 and 743-854. There were mostly white British donors and more females than males, and clonal diversity was possibly underestimated.

The table came from immunoSEQ multiplex PCR; TCRdb's copy has only in-frame clones and leaves some out. Of 89,000 or so clones listed, about 86% are singletons. Germline CDR1 is MDHEN and CDR2 is SYDVKM. The CDR3 contains 15 residues. V dropped 9 bases and J dropped 5; count of bases not matched to a gene: 15. This sample comprised peripheral blood, obtained on day 0 of AZD1222 vaccination. The rearrangement uses TRBV28 and TRBJ2-7, with 8 bases matching TRBD1. This TCR was recovered from an adult in good health. DNA of the CDR3: TGTGCCAGTCGACGGGCAGGGGGCAAAAGCAACGAGCAGTACTTC. It encodes CASRRAGGKSNEQYF.